Shown below are 18 T cell receptor beta chains from a single sample sequenced in a study of blood T cells in healthy people across ages. PCR was performed a second time for about 6 to 12 cycles using a sample-barcoded 5' primer and a J-beta primer mix. TCRdb processed the 5' RACE reads anew with MiXCR; each CDR3 protein has one entry. The sample includes 790,000 or so distinct CDR3 sequences, around 50% of them seen just once. Sample: blood. These receptors all stem from a man between 40 and 49 years old in good health.

The chain joins TRBV3-1 to TRBJ1-2; a weak D match, TRBD1 (5 bases). The CDR3 extends over 16 amino acids. With 4 bases removed from V and 4 bases from J, the gap between germline ends came to 19 bases. The germline V gene has CDR1 LGHDT and CDR2 YNNKEL (reference sequence). The CDR3 nucleotides are TGTGCCAGCAGCCCCCCAGTCGGGCGACAGATCTATGGCTACACCTTC. Its translation is CASSPPVGRQIYGYTF.

The chain combines TRBV5-1 with TRBJ2-7; 8 bases fit TRBD1. The CDR3 is 14 residues long. Germline-derived CDR1 and CDR2 are SGHRS and YFSETQ. Trimming cost V 4 bases and J 2 bases; bases outside gene matches: 5. The CDR3 reads CASSPRGPTYEQYF. The CDR3, as DNA: TGCGCCAGCAGCCCCAGGGGGCCCACCTACGAGCAGTACTTC.

CDR3 residues: CASSLGLLAGGNEQFF. CDR3 nucleotide sequence: TGTGCCAGCAGCCTGGGCCTACTAGCGGGAGGGAATGAGCAGTTCTTC. The chain has TRBV28 and TRBJ2-1; the match to TRBD2 covers 13 bases. The germline CDR1 and CDR2 sequences are MDHEN and SYDVKM. The V and J ends lost 6 bases and 7 bases, in that order; junction bases with no gene match: 9. The CDR3 is 16 amino acids.

The chain uses TRBV27 and TRBJ1-2, with 10 bases fitting TRBD1. The CDR3 totals 15 residues. Looked up from germline, CDR1 is MNHEY and CDR2 is SMNVEV (reference sequence). V gave up 6 bases and J gave up 4 bases; unmatched junction bases: 8. The CDR3 spells CASRRQGAGVYGYTF. CDR3 nucleotide sequence: TGTGCCAGCAGAAGACAGGGGGCCGGCGTCTATGGCTACACCTTC.

This clonotype was picked up a small number of times. The chain employs TRBV5-1 and TRBJ1-2; 7 bases fit TRBD1. After removal of 0 bases from V and 10 bases from J, the junction contained 3 bases not matched to a gene. The CDR3 runs to 12 residues. CDR1 is SGHRS and CDR2 is YFSETQ in the germline V gene. In DNA form, the CDR3 reads TGCGCCAGCAGCTTGGGACAGGGCGACTACACCTTC. Amino acid sequence: CASSLGQGDYTF.

The CDR3 nucleotides read TGCAGTGCTAGAGCCCCGCCGGGATTAAATATTAATTACAATGAGCAGTTCTTC. Its protein is CSARAPPGLNINYNEQFF. J is TRBJ2-1 and V is TRBV20-1; a possible D gene is TRBD2 (5 bases). Germline V gene lookup returns CDR1 DFQATT and CDR2 SNEGSKA (reference sequence). This CDR3 is built from 18 residues. Trimming removed 1 base at V and 4 bases at J, with 23 bases between.

This clonotype was detected only a few times. The chain recombines TRBV5-1 with TRBJ2-2; D perhaps matches TRBD1 (6 bases). Looked up from germline, CDR1 is SGHRS and CDR2 is YFSETQ. Trimming pared 3 bases from V and 6 bases from J, leaving 18 bases between. The CDR3 totals 16 residues. CDR3 in DNA: TGCGCCAGCAGCTGGAGACAGGCTTCTACAGCCGGGGAGCTGTTTTTT. Its translation: CASSWRQASTAGELFF.

The rearrangement joins TRBV18 to TRBJ2-7, with D perhaps matching TRBD2 (5 bases). The CDR3 spans 14 residues. V was clipped by 2 bases and J by 7 bases, with 15 bases between them. Germline-derived CDR1 and CDR2 are KGHSH and LQKENI. The CDR3 DNA sequence: TGTGCCAGCTCACCATCATCGTCACAGCGGGAGCAGTACTTC. The encoded protein is CASSPSSSQREQYF.

The V gene is TRBV5-1, the J gene TRBJ2-3; 9 bases are a match to TRBD2. Trimming cost V 0 bases and J 2 bases; bases outside gene matches: 10. Per the germline V gene, CDR1 is SGHRS and CDR2 is YFSETQ. The CDR3 totals 18 residues. CDR3 residues: CASSLDRLTSGATDTQYF. The CDR3 DNA reads TGCGCCAGCAGCTTGGATCGGTTGACTAGCGGCGCCACAGATACGCAGTATTTT.

The J gene is TRBJ2-1, the V gene TRBV6-2 or TRBV6-3, with 12 bases that match TRBD2. J gave up 5 bases and V 4 bases, and 6 bases lay outside the gene matches. Germline V gene sequence: CDR1 MNHEY, CDR2 SVGEGT. The CDR3 runs 16 residues. CDR3 sequence (DNA): TGTGCCAGCAGTTCAACTAGCGGGAGGTTGAACAATGAGCAGTTCTTC. Translated, it gives CASSSTSGRLNNEQFF.

The V gene is TRBV27, the J gene TRBJ1-2; a possible D gene is TRBD1 (5 bases). V lost 6 bases and J lost 0, with 8 bases in between. CDR1 and CDR2 (germline): MNHEY, SMNVEV (reference sequence). The CDR3 spans 13 residues. CDR3 DNA sequence: TGTGCCAGCAGGGGGGAAGCTAACTATGGCTACACCTTC. It is translated as CASRGEANYGYTF.

The V and J genes are TRBV7-2 and TRBJ2-1; TRBD2 matches at 9 bases. CDR3 length: 14 amino acids. Germline V gene lookup returns CDR1 SGHTA and CDR2 FQGNSA. V was clipped by 5 bases and J by 13 bases; unmatched bases: 12. CDR3 in amino acids: CASSRVLAGSGQFF. Written as DNA, the CDR3 is TGTGCCAGCAGCCGGGTGCTAGCGGGGAGTGGTCAGTTCTTC.

The chain couples TRBV5-6 to TRBJ1-2; D is uncertain. Germline loops: CDR1 SGHDT, CDR2 YYEEEE. CDR3 length: 16 amino acids. V lost 4 bases and J lost 0, with 16 bases in between. The CDR3 reads CASSLSWASPNYGYTF. The CDR3 nucleotides read TGTGCCAGCAGCCTTTCGTGGGCCTCCCCTAACTATGGCTACACCTTC.

The J gene is TRBJ2-1, the V gene TRBV27, with 13 bases aligning to TRBD2. V shed 6 bases, J shed 13 bases, and the junction held 21 bases outside the gene matches. In germline, CDR1 is MNHEY, CDR2 SMNVEV (reference sequence). This CDR3 region has 18 residues. The CDR3 coding sequence is TGTGCCAGCAGCCGTGGGGGGATTGGGGGACTAGCGGGGAGTTATCAGTTCTTC. Its translation is CASSRGGIGGLAGSYQFF.

The chain combines TRBV29-1 with TRBJ2-7; TRBD1 matches at 10 bases. Germline CDR1 reads SQVTM; CDR2 reads ANQGSEA. The CDR3 is 14 residues long. V lost 4 bases and J lost 6; bases outside the gene matches: 9. CDR3 in DNA: TGCAGCGTTGGGGACAGGGGTAGGCCTGGCGAGCAGTACTTC. Amino acid sequence: CSVGDRGRPGEQYF.

The chain employs TRBV2 and TRBJ1-2, with D uncertain. V lost 4 bases to trimming and J lost 0 bases, with 6 bases between them. Germline V gives CDR1 SNHLY, CDR2 FYNNEI. The CDR3 is 13 residues long. The CDR3 here is CASSAETNYGYTF. CDR3 DNA: TGTGCCAGCAGTGCAGAAACTAACTATGGCTACACCTTC.

As regards this clonotype: This sequence may be a read error, since a much larger clone differs from it by one base. The chain couples TRBV11-2 to TRBJ1-6; D not certain. The CDR3 is 13 residues long. The germline V gene encodes CDR1 SGHAT and CDR2 FQNNGV. CDR3 loop: CVSSLGRLSPLHF. CDR3 sequence (DNA): TGTGTCAGCAGCTTGGGTCGGCTTTCACCCCTCCACTTT.

This chain joins TRBV7-2 and TRBJ2-7, with 15 bases identical to TRBD2. CDR1 and CDR2 from the germline V gene are SGHTA and FQGNSA. Germline trimming cut 5 bases from V and 0 bases from J; bases unmatched to any gene: 8. There are 18 residues in the CDR3. The CDR3 bases are TGTGCCAGCAGCCGAGGACTAGCGGGAGGGCTCGGCTCCTACGAGCAGTACTTC. This sequence encodes CASSRGLAGGLGSYEQYF. The full variable domain, its missing parts supplied by reference TRBV7-2 and TRBJ2-7, is GAGVSQSPSNKVTEKGKDVELRCDPISGHTALYWYRQSLGQGLEFLIYFQGNSAPDKSGLPSDRFSAERTGGSVSTLTIQRTQQEDSAVYLCASSRGLAGGLGSYEQYFGPGTRLTVT.